Sequencing of this T cell receptor (beta chain) was carried out in a study of blood T cells in healthy people across ages. Study details: About one barcoded beta molecule per two T cells was captured by template switching. The study, taken as a whole, reports: Both higher diversity and more naive CD4+ cells marked long-lived donors when set against aged donors.

This clonotype has just a few counts. Its cognate antigen is unknown. Per germline, CDR1 MGHRA and CDR2 YSYEKL. CDR3 length equals 15 residues. J lost 3 bases, V lost 2 bases, and 6 bases had no gene match. The study recruited healthy Caucasian donors from Russia who were aged roughly 6 to 100. A second PCR, run for roughly 7 to 11 cycles, used a sample-barcoded 5' primer plus a J-beta primer mix. Unique molecular identifiers of 12 random nucleotides labeled each cDNA. MiXCR, run by TCRdb on the 5' RACE reads, gives a single entry per CDR3 protein. The sample lists some 1,500,000 distinct CDR3 sequences, about 42% seen once, with around 4% in the top ten.

The material sequenced was blood. This chain connects TRBV4-1 to TRBJ2-5, with 7 bases that match TRBD1. This receptor was identified in a woman between 18 and 30 years old in good health. As DNA, the CDR3 is TGCGCCAGCAGCCAAACAGGGGTATTCGAAGAGACCCAGTACTTC. Amino acids: CASSQTGVFEETQYF.